The rows below give T cell receptor beta chains drawn from one sample of a study of blood T cell repertoires in COVID-19. Sequenced by immunoSEQ multiplex PCR; TCRdb stores in-frame clones only, minus some. The sample has about 71,000 clones; roughly 80% are singletons. What was sequenced was peripheral blood. The receptors here all came from a man younger than 45 with COVID-19, enrolled during active disease. The CDR3 runs from the conserved cysteine through the conserved F or W. D genes are given only for firm matches. Size tells how often a clone was seen (once, few, many) or the class of an expanded clone, and some rows leave it out.

J gene: TRBJ2-7
clone size: NA
D gene: TRBD1
V gene: TRBV29-1
CDR3 protein: CSVAIRDRVTEQYF
CDR3 DNA: TGCAGCGTTGCCATCCGGGACAGGGTTACCGAGCAGTACTTC

J gene: TRBJ1-1
clone size: NA
D gene: NA
V gene: TRBV12-3/TRBV12-4
CDR3 protein: CASSFVQSEAFF
CDR3 DNA: TGTGCCAGCAGTTTCGTGCAGTCTGAAGCTTTCTTT

J gene: TRBJ1-2
clone size: NA
D gene: NA
V gene: TRBV4-1
CDR3 protein: CASSQPTSNYGYTF
CDR3 DNA: TGCGCCAGCAGCCAACCGACATCTAACTATGGCTACACCTTC

J gene: TRBJ2-1
clone size: once
D gene: NA
V gene: TRBV6-5
CDR3 protein: CASRGRRVNEQFF
CDR3 DNA: TGTGCCAGCAGGGGGCGCCGGGTTAATGAGCAGTTCTTC

J gene: TRBJ2-3
clone size: NA
D gene: TRBD2
V gene: TRBV6-2/TRBV6-3
CDR3 protein: CASSYGRATDTQYF
CDR3 DNA: TGTGCCAGCAGTTACGGGAGGGCCACAGATACGCAGTATTTT

J gene: TRBJ2-5
clone size: NA
D gene: NA
V gene: TRBV25-1
CDR3 protein: CASSGASAHTTQETQYF
CDR3 DNA: TGTGCCAGCAGTGGCGCTAGCGCCCATACAACCCAAGAGACCCAGTACTTC

J gene: TRBJ2-2
clone size: NA
D gene: TRBD2
V gene: TRBV5-6
CDR3 protein: CASSSNENGRPYPTGELFF
CDR3 DNA: TGTGCCAGCAGTTCGAATGAAAACGGGAGGCCCTACCCCACCGGGGAGCTGTTTTTT

J gene: TRBJ1-2
clone size: NA
D gene: NA
V gene: TRBV30
CDR3 protein: CAWSLSAGGYTF
CDR3 DNA: TGTGCCTGGAGTTTGTCCGCGGGGGGCTACACCTTC

J gene: TRBJ2-5
clone size: NA
D gene: NA
V gene: TRBV28
CDR3 protein: CASSPSWGETQYF
CDR3 DNA: TGTGCCAGCAGCCCTAGCTGGGGAGAGACCCAGTACTTC

J gene: TRBJ2-7
clone size: few
D gene: NA
V gene: TRBV2
CDR3 protein: CASSEAAGMEQYF
CDR3 DNA: TGTGCCAGCAGCGAGGCGGCGGGAATGGAGCAGTACTTC

J gene: TRBJ2-3
clone size: NA
D gene: NA
V gene: TRBV27
CDR3 protein: CASRTSTDTQYF
CDR3 DNA: TGTGCCAGCAGGACTAGCACAGATACGCAGTATTTT

J gene: TRBJ1-3
clone size: NA
D gene: NA
V gene: TRBV19
CDR3 protein: CATSRGSGNTIYF
CDR3 DNA: TGTGCCACCTCGCGGGGCTCTGGAAACACCATATATTTT

J gene: TRBJ1-2
clone size: few
D gene: NA
V gene: TRBV15
CDR3 protein: CATSLNNYGYTF
CDR3 DNA: TGTGCCACCAGCTTAAATAACTATGGCTACACCTTC

J gene: TRBJ1-2
clone size: NA
D gene: TRBD1
V gene: TRBV9
CDR3 protein: CASSATGGDYGYTF
CDR3 DNA: TGTGCCAGCAGCGCAACAGGGGGTGACTATGGCTACACCTTC

J gene: TRBJ1-5
clone size: NA
D gene: NA
V gene: TRBV6-5
CDR3 protein: CASSYGPNQPQHF
CDR3 DNA: TGTGCCAGCAGTTACGGGCCTAATCAGCCCCAGCATTTT

J gene: TRBJ2-1
clone size: once
D gene: NA
V gene: TRBV12-3/TRBV12-4
CDR3 protein: CASTETGKSEQFF
CDR3 DNA: TGTGCCAGCACCGAGACCGGGAAAAGTGAGCAGTTCTTC

J gene: TRBJ1-3
clone size: NA
D gene: NA
V gene: TRBV15
CDR3 protein: CATSSAGNTIYF
CDR3 DNA: TGTGCCACCAGTAGTGCCGGAAACACCATATATTTT

J gene: TRBJ1-1
clone size: NA
D gene: NA
V gene: TRBV19
CDR3 protein: CASSRVANTEAFF
CDR3 DNA: TGTGCCAGTAGTAGGGTAGCGAACACTGAAGCTTTCTTT

J gene: TRBJ1-1
clone size: NA
D gene: NA
V gene: TRBV28
CDR3 protein: CASTRLHMNTEAFF
CDR3 DNA: TGTGCCAGCACACGACTCCACATGAACACTGAAGCTTTCTTT

J gene: TRBJ2-7
clone size: NA
D gene: TRBD2
V gene: TRBV5-1
CDR3 protein: CASSSGTSESYEQYF
CDR3 DNA: TGCGCCAGCAGCTCCGGGACTAGCGAGAGCTACGAGCAGTACTTC

J gene: TRBJ1-2
clone size: NA
D gene: NA
V gene: TRBV7-8
CDR3 protein: CASSLVGLASKGYTF
CDR3 DNA: TGTGCCAGCAGCTTAGTCGGACTGGCGTCGAAGGGCTACACCTTC

J gene: TRBJ2-2
clone size: few
D gene: NA
V gene: TRBV5-4
CDR3 protein: CASSLGGFDGTGELFF
CDR3 DNA: TGTGCCAGCAGCTTGGGCGGCTTCGATGGCACCGGGGAGCTGTTTTTT

J gene: TRBJ1-6
clone size: NA
D gene: NA
V gene: TRBV2
CDR3 protein: CARENSGRNSPLHF
CDR3 DNA: TGTGCCAGAGAGAACTCCGGGAGGAATTCACCCCTCCACTTT

J gene: TRBJ2-7
clone size: NA
D gene: NA
V gene: TRBV5-6
CDR3 protein: CASSGVYEGRENEQYF
CDR3 DNA: TGTGCCAGCAGCGGGGTTTACGAGGGGCGGGAAAACGAGCAGTACTTC

J gene: TRBJ2-7
clone size: NA
D gene: TRBD2
V gene: TRBV7-2
CDR3 protein: CASSPGGEQYF
CDR3 DNA: TGTGCCAGCAGTCCGGGGGGCGAGCAGTACTTC

J gene: TRBJ2-2
clone size: NA
D gene: NA
V gene: TRBV7-6
CDR3 protein: CASSLGSGVDTGELFF
CDR3 DNA: TGTGCCAGCAGCTTAGGTTCGGGAGTGGACACCGGGGAGCTGTTTTTT

J gene: TRBJ2-5
clone size: NA
D gene: NA
V gene: TRBV12-5
CDR3 protein: CASGLGQSQETQYF
CDR3 DNA: TGTGCTAGTGGTTTGGGACAGTCGCAAGAGACCCAGTACTTC

J gene: TRBJ1-6
clone size: NA
D gene: NA
V gene: TRBV11-2
CDR3 protein: CASSESSSYNSPLHF
CDR3 DNA: TGTGCCAGCAGCGAGTCGAGCTCCTATAATTCACCCCTCCACTTT

J gene: TRBJ2-1
clone size: NA
D gene: TRBD2
V gene: TRBV19
CDR3 protein: CASSLSGTSTYNEQFF
CDR3 DNA: TGTGCCAGTAGTTTGTCCGGGACTAGCACTTACAATGAGCAGTTCTTC

J gene: TRBJ2-1
clone size: NA
D gene: NA
V gene: TRBV11-1
CDR3 protein: CASSFSAYNEQFF
CDR3 DNA: TGTGCCAGCAGCTTTTCAGCCTACAATGAGCAGTTCTTC

J gene: TRBJ2-7
clone size: once
D gene: TRBD2
V gene: TRBV13
CDR3 protein: CASCSGLAGTVQYF
CDR3 DNA: TGTGCCAGCTGCAGTGGGCTAGCGGGTACTGTGCAGTACTTC

J gene: TRBJ1-2
clone size: few
D gene: TRBD1
V gene: TRBV10-3
CDR3 protein: CAIRGQGRSVGYTF
CDR3 DNA: TGTGCCATCAGGGGACAGGGGCGTAGTGTTGGCTACACCTTC

J gene: TRBJ2-3
clone size: NA
D gene: TRBD1
V gene: TRBV6-2/TRBV6-3
CDR3 protein: CASSYYGTGEDTQYF
CDR3 DNA: TGTGCCAGCAGTTATTATGGGACAGGGGAGGATACGCAGTATTTT

J gene: TRBJ2-1
clone size: NA
D gene: TRBD1
V gene: TRBV9
CDR3 protein: CASSDRTGGNEQFF
CDR3 DNA: TGTGCCAGCAGCGACAGGACAGGGGGCAATGAGCAGTTCTTC

J gene: TRBJ1-5
clone size: NA
D gene: NA
V gene: TRBV3-1/TRBV3-2
CDR3 protein: CASSQPPRNRFGQPQHF
CDR3 DNA: TGTGCCAGCAGCCAACCCCCTCGTAACAGGTTCGGGCAGCCCCAGCATTTT

J gene: TRBJ2-5
clone size: NA
D gene: TRBD1
V gene: TRBV5-1
CDR3 protein: CASSSGRPWTGRQETQYF
CDR3 DNA: TGCGCCAGCAGCTCAGGTCGCCCCTGGACAGGGCGCCAAGAGACCCAGTACTTC

J gene: TRBJ2-7
clone size: NA
D gene: NA
V gene: TRBV6-5
CDR3 protein: CASSYMSGEGYEQYF
CDR3 DNA: TGTGCCAGCAGTTACATGTCGGGAGAAGGCTACGAGCAGTACTTC

J gene: TRBJ2-7
clone size: NA
D gene: TRBD2
V gene: TRBV19
CDR3 protein: CATSSREGLEQYF
CDR3 DNA: TGTGCCACCTCGTCCCGGGAGGGTTTAGAGCAGTACTTC

J gene: TRBJ1-2
clone size: NA
D gene: NA
V gene: TRBV30
CDR3 protein: CAWSRGGPDYGYTF
CDR3 DNA: TGTGCCTGGAGTCGCGGGGGGCCTGACTATGGCTACACCTTC

J gene: TRBJ1-6
clone size: NA
D gene: NA
V gene: TRBV7-9
CDR3 protein: CASSLGGGGNSPLHF
CDR3 DNA: TGTGCCAGCAGCTTGGGGGGGGGAGGCAATTCACCCCTCCACTTT

J gene: TRBJ2-1
clone size: NA
D gene: NA
V gene: TRBV19
CDR3 protein: CASSAGPVNEQFF
CDR3 DNA: TGTGCCAGTAGCGCGGGACCAGTCAATGAGCAGTTCTTC

J gene: TRBJ1-1
clone size: NA
D gene: NA
V gene: TRBV10-3
CDR3 protein: CAISDGKGEAFF
CDR3 DNA: TGTGCCATCAGTGACGGGAAGGGCGAAGCTTTCTTT

J gene: TRBJ1-1
clone size: NA
D gene: NA
V gene: TRBV28
CDR3 protein: CASSPDRINTEAFF
CDR3 DNA: TGTGCCAGCAGTCCCGACAGAATAAACACTGAAGCTTTCTTT

J gene: TRBJ2-7
clone size: NA
D gene: NA
V gene: TRBV6-5
CDR3 protein: CASSYQGISYEQYF
CDR3 DNA: TGTGCCAGCAGTTACCAGGGGATCTCCTACGAGCAGTACTTC

J gene: TRBJ1-4
clone size: NA
D gene: NA
V gene: TRBV30
CDR3 protein: CAWRSGRGNREKLFF
CDR3 DNA: TGTGCCTGGAGATCCGGCAGGGGAAACAGGGAAAAACTGTTTTTT

J gene: TRBJ2-2
clone size: NA
D gene: NA
V gene: TRBV2
CDR3 protein: CASSDTAGELFF
CDR3 DNA: TGTGCCAGCAGTGATACGGCCGGGGAGCTGTTTTTT

J gene: TRBJ2-3
clone size: NA
D gene: TRBD2
V gene: TRBV7-8
CDR3 protein: CASSPELAGGTDTQYF
CDR3 DNA: TGTGCCAGCAGCCCAGAACTAGCGGGAGGCACAGATACGCAGTATTTT

J gene: TRBJ1-2
clone size: NA
D gene: NA
V gene: TRBV5-1
CDR3 protein: CASSLRTDGGYTF
CDR3 DNA: TGCGCCAGCAGCTTAAGGACAGACGGGGGCTACACCTTC

J gene: TRBJ2-1
clone size: NA
D gene: TRBD2
V gene: TRBV6-2/TRBV6-3
CDR3 protein: CASSYSPPSGVYNEQFF
CDR3 DNA: TGTGCCAGCAGTTACTCCCCCCCTAGCGGGGTCTACAATGAGCAGTTCTTC

J gene: TRBJ2-7
clone size: NA
D gene: NA
V gene: TRBV18
CDR3 protein: CASSLNGGEREQYF
CDR3 DNA: TGTGCCAGCTCACTCAACGGAGGGGAACGCGAGCAGTACTTC

J gene: TRBJ1-1
clone size: few
D gene: NA
V gene: TRBV6-2/TRBV6-3
CDR3 protein: CASSPKPQGLDTEAFF
CDR3 DNA: TGTGCCAGCAGTCCAAAACCACAGGGTTTGGACACTGAAGCTTTCTTT

J gene: TRBJ1-1
clone size: few
D gene: TRBD1
V gene: TRBV5-1
CDR3 protein: CASSFPGQGGTEAFF
CDR3 DNA: TGCGCCAGCAGCTTCCCGGGACAGGGGGGCACTGAAGCTTTCTTT

J gene: TRBJ1-1
clone size: NA
D gene: NA
V gene: TRBV2
CDR3 protein: CASRRDGNTEAFF
CDR3 DNA: TGTGCCAGCAGGAGGGATGGGAACACTGAAGCTTTCTTT

J gene: TRBJ1-5
clone size: NA
D gene: TRBD1
V gene: TRBV7-3
CDR3 protein: CASSPLGQGIQPQHF
CDR3 DNA: TGTGCCAGCAGCCCGTTAGGACAGGGGATCCAGCCCCAGCATTTT